This T cell receptor (beta chain) was captured by sequencing in a study of T cell repertoires in cytomegalovirus infection. For the study at large: CMV epitopes, recently identified HLA-C-restricted and well-studied HLA-B-restricted, were used. From public TCR beta signatures came an indication of both CMV infection and matching HLA type. Overall study findings and caveats: Across the ex vivo response, the dominant clonotypes were HLA-C-restricted CMV-specific TCR beta clonotypes. Cumulative public TCR beta family frequency identified carriers of CMV plus the relevant HLA.

Deletions cut 3 bases from V and 7 bases from J, with 13 bases between. Germline V lookup: CDR1 SGHVS, CDR2 FNYEAQ. The CDR3 spans 14 residues. TCRdb re-derived calls from the reads in MiXCR, one entry per CDR3 protein. The sample lists approximately 270,000 distinct CDR3 sequences; approximately 22% were seen once. As to this clonotype: Its antigen is unidentified.

This material consisted of cultured PBMCs, taken from culture after CMV antigen stimulation. The chain combines TRBV7-6 with TRBJ2-1; tentatively, D is TRBD2 (6 bases). This clonotype was sampled from a human donor in good health (CMV status not recorded). Some clones in this sample may be carry-over from other donors' samples. In nucleotides, the CDR3 is TGTGCCAGCAGCTTCGGCGGGGTGATGAATGAGCAGTTCTTC. Translating it yields CASSFGGVMNEQFF.